Below, 13 T cell receptor beta chains from the same sample are listed, as sequenced in a study of T-cell reconstitution after alpha-beta-depleted transplantation in children. Molecular barcoding with unique molecular identifiers was used for the TCRbeta library. TCRdb independently ran MiXCR on the PCR reads; one entry per CDR3 protein. The table includes 500,000 to 600,000 distinct CDR3 sequences, more than 20% detected once. The sequences come from PBMCs, collected before TCRalphabeta/CD19-depleted stem cell transplant. These receptors all come from a boy in the first two years of life with Wiskott-Aldrich syndrome, due to receive a stem cell transplant.

The CDR3 loop is CASSLEWGLYEQYF. CDR3 in DNA: TGCGCCAGCAGCTTGGAGTGGGGGCTCTACGAGCAGTACTTC. This rearrangement joins TRBV5-1 to TRBJ2-7; D is perhaps TRBD1 (6 bases). The CDR3 totals 14 residues. Per germline, CDR1 SGHRS and CDR2 YFSETQ. V was pared by 0 bases and J by 3 bases, with 10 bases between.

There are a few counts of this clonotype. V is TRBV5-1 and J is TRBJ2-3; D unclear. The V gene lost 0 bases and the J gene lost 2 bases, with 10 bases spanning the gap. The CDR3 loop spans 15 amino acids. Germline V gene lookup returns CDR1 SGHRS and CDR2 YFSETQ. CDR3 nucleotide sequence: TGCGCCAGCAGCTTGGACGTCGGTACCACAGATACGCAGTATTTT. Translated: CASSLDVGTTDTQYF.

This clonotype was observed a few times. The rearrangement joins TRBV25-1 to TRBJ1-4; no clear D. Trimming took 8 bases from V and 8 from J, leaving 18 bases between them. The length of the CDR3 is 14 residues. Looked up from germline, CDR1 is MGHDK and CDR2 is SYGVNS. CDR3 region: CASDSTRLREKLFF. The CDR3 DNA follows: TGTGCCAGCGATTCCACGCGGTTGAGAGAAAAACTGTTTTTT. Looking up the rest from reference TRBV25-1 and TRBJ1-4 gives the full variable domain: EADIYQTPRYLVIGTGKKITLECSQTMGHDKMYWYQQDPGMELHLIHYSYGVNSTEKGDLSSESTVSRIRTEHFPLTLESARPSHTSQYLCASDSTRLREKLFFGSGTQLSVL.

There are a few counts of this clonotype. V is TRBV27 and J is TRBJ2-1; TRBD2 matches at 8 bases. Germline V gene sequence: CDR1 MNHEY, CDR2 SMNVEV (reference sequence). Trimming took 7 bases from V and 4 from J; bases not matched to a gene: 9. CDR3 length equals 15 residues. In nucleotides, the CDR3 is TGTGCCAGCACCTCAGCGGGAGTGGGGTACAATGAGCAGTTCTTC. As protein: CASTSAGVGYNEQFF.

This clonotype was seen more than once but under ten times. The chain combines TRBV12-3 or TRBV12-4 with TRBJ1-1; no definite D call. V dropped 1 base and J dropped 7 bases, with 7 bases sitting between them. This CDR3 region has 12 residues. CDR3 loop: CASSLDGSEAFF. The DNA for the CDR3 is TGTGCCAGCAGTTTAGATGGCAGTGAAGCTTTCTTT.

V and J are TRBV12-3 or TRBV12-4 and TRBJ2-2, with a weak D call TRBD1 (5 bases). V lost 5 bases to trimming and J lost 5 bases, with 18 bases between them. The CDR3 has 16 residues. The CDR3 region is CASSPHRRSGTGELFF. As DNA, the CDR3 is TGTGCCAGCAGTCCCCACAGGCGAAGTGGGACCGGGGAGCTGTTTTTT.

This clonotype has just one count. This chain connects TRBV3-1 to TRBJ2-7; TRBD1 agrees at 7 bases. The V gene end was trimmed by 8 bases and the J gene end by 0 bases; junction bases not matched to a gene: 10. Germline assignment: CDR1 LGHDT and CDR2 YNNKEL (reference sequence). The CDR3 length is 15 residues. The CDR3 coding sequence is TGTGCCAGCTGCCCTACCGGGACAGTCTCCTACGAGCAGTACTTC. Amino acid sequence: CASCPTGTVSYEQYF.

This clonotype was counted at least ten times. The rearrangement joins TRBV5-1 to TRBJ2-3; D is ambiguous. Germline V gives CDR1 SGHRS, CDR2 YFSETQ. Trimming cost V 0 bases and J 5 bases, with 1 base left between them. The CDR3 loop spans 11 amino acids. The CDR3 nucleotides read TGCGCCAGCAGCTTGGGAGATACGCAGTATTTT. Translation gives CASSLGDTQYF.

The V and J genes are TRBV27 and TRBJ2-2, with TRBD2 matching over 10 bases. Germline V gene data show CDR1 as MNHEY and CDR2 as SMNVEV (reference sequence). With V trimmed by 8 bases and J by 8 bases, 14 bases remained unmatched. The CDR3 runs to 16 residues. CDR3 DNA: TGTGCCAGCCGTTATGGGGGACTAGCGCAGGTGGGGGAGCTGTTTTTT. Translated, it gives CASRYGGLAQVGELFF.

This clonotype was counted between two and nine times. This rearrangement joins TRBV6-2 or TRBV6-3 to TRBJ2-2, with no clear D. The CDR3 covers 14 residues. Germline loops: CDR1 MNHEY, CDR2 SVGEGT. The V and J ends lost 6 bases and 1 base respectively, with 9 bases between them. Written as DNA, the CDR3 is TGTGCCAGCAGCCCAAACCAGAACACCGGGGAGCTGTTTTTT. It specifies CASSPNQNTGELFF.

V is TRBV5-1 and J is TRBJ2-5; the D gene is possibly TRBD2 (6 bases). This CDR3 has 18 residues. CDR1 SGHRS and CDR2 YFSETQ come from the germline V gene. With 0 bases removed from V and 4 bases from J, the gap between germline ends came to 22 bases. As DNA, the CDR3 is TGCGCCAGCAGCTTGGGGACCCTAGCCGGGAGTTATCGAGAGACCCAGTACTTC. Its protein is CASSLGTLAGSYRETQYF.

V usage is TRBV5-1 and J usage is TRBJ2-2; the match to TRBD2 covers 10 bases. The CDR3 is made up of 15 amino acids. The germline V gene encodes CDR1 SGHRS and CDR2 YFSETQ. Trimming removed 4 bases from V and 4 bases from J; junction bases left unmatched: 4. The CDR3 nucleotides are TGCGCCAGCAGCCCGGGACTAGCGCGCACCGGGGAGCTGTTTTTT. It specifies CASSPGLARTGELFF.

This clonotype has more than one count but fewer than ten. V is TRBV5-1 and J is TRBJ1-2; 7 bases map to TRBD1. The junction had 6 bases not matched to a gene; V was cut back by 5 bases and J by 5 bases. Germline V gene lookup returns CDR1 SGHRS and CDR2 YFSETQ. The length of the CDR3 is 13 residues. The CDR3 sequence: CASSPGTEYGYTF. CDR3 in DNA: TGCGCCAGCAGTCCCGGGACAGAATATGGCTACACCTTC.